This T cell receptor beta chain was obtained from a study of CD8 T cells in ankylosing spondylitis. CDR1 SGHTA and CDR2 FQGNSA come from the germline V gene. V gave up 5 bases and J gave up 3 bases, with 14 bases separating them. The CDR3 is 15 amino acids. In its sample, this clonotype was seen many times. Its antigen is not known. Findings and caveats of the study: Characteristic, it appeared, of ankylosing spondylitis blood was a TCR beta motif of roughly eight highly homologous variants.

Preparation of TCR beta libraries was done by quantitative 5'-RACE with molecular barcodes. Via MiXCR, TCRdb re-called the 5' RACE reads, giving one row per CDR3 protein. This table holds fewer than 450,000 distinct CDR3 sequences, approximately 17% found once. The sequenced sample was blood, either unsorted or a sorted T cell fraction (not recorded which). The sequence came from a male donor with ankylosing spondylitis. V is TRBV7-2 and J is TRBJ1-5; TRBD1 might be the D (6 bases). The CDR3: CASSPNGQPNQPQHF. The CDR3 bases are TGTGCCAGCAGCCCGAACGGACAGCCCAATCAGCCCCAGCATTTT.